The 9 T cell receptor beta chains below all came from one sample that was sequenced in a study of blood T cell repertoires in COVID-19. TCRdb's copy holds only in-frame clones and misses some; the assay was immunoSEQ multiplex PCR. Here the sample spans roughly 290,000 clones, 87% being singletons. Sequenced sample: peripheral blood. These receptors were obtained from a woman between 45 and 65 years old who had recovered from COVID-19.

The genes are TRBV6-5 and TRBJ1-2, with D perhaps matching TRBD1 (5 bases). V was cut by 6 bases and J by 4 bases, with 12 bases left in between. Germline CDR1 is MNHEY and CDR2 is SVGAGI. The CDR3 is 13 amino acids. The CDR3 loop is CASRIGEIYGYTF. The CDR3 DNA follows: TGTGCCAGCAGGATAGGGGAAATCTATGGCTACACCTTC.

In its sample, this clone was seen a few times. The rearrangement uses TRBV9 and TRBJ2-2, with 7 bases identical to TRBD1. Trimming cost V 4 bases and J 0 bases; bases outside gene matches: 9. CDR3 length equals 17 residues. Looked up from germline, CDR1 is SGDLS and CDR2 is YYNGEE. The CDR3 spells CASSTGRQGSNTGELFF. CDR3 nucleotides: TGTGCCAGCAGCACCGGACGACAGGGATCGAACACCGGGGAGCTGTTTTTT.

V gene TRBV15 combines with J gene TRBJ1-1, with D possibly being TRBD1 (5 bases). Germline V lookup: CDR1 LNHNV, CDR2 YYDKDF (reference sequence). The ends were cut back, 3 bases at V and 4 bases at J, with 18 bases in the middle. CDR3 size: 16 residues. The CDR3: CATSRGGALRGTEAFF. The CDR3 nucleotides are TGTGCCACCAGCAGGGGAGGGGCGTTACGGGGCACTGAAGCTTTCTTT. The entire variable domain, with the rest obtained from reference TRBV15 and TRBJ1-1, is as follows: DAMVIQNPRYQVTQFGKPVTLSCSQTLNHNVMYWYQQKSSQAPKLLFHYYDKDFNNEADTPDNFQSRRPNTSFCFLDIRSPGLGDTAMYLCATSRGGALRGTEAFFGQGTRLTVV.

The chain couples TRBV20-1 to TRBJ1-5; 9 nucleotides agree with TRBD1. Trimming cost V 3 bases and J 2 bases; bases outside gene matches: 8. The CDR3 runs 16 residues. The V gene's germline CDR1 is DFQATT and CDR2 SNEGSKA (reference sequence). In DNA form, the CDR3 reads TGCAGTGCTAGTATGGGACAGGGCACGGGCAATCAGCCCCAGCATTTT. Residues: CSASMGQGTGNQPQHF.

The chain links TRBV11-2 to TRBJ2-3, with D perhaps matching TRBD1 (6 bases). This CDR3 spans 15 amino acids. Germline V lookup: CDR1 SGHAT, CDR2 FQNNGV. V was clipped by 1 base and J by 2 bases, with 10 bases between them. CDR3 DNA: TGTGCCAGCAGCTTAGGACAGGTACCCACAGATACGCAGTATTTT. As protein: CASSLGQVPTDTQYF. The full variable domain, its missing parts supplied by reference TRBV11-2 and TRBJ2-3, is EAGVAQSPRYKIIEKRQSVAFWCNPISGHATLYWYQQILGQGPKLLIQFQNNGVVDDSQLPKDRFSAERLKGVDSTLKIQPAKLEDSAVYLCASSLGQVPTDTQYFGPGTRLTVL.

Written as DNA, the CDR3 is TGTGCCAGCAGTCCCCGGGACGGGGGCTACAATGAGCAGTTCTTC. This sequence encodes CASSPRDGGYNEQFF. This chain connects TRBV28 to TRBJ2-1; D possibly corresponds to TRBD2 (6 bases). Germline V gene lookup returns CDR1 MDHEN and CDR2 SYDVKM. The CDR3 extends over 15 amino acids. The V gene lost 5 bases and the J gene lost 3 bases, with 14 bases spanning the gap. The full variable domain, with the rest looked up from reference TRBV28 and TRBJ2-1, is DVKVTQSSRYLVKRTGEKVFLECVQDMDHENMFWYRQDPGLGLRLIYFSYDVKMKEKGDIPEGYSVSREKKERFSLILESASTNQTSMYLCASSPRDGGYNEQFFGPGTRLTVL.

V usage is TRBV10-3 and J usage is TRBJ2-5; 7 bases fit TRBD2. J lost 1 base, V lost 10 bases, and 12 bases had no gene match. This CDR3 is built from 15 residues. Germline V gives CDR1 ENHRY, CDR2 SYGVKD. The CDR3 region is CATRGVGDAQETQYF. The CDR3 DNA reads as TGTGCCACCCGGGGGGTTGGAGACGCCCAAGAGACCCAGTACTTC.

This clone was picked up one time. CDR3 protein: CASSPGGGWGYTF. DNA for the CDR3: TGTGCCAGCAGCCCAGGAGGGGGCTGGGGCTACACCTTC. The chain carries TRBV9 and TRBJ1-2; 7 nucleotides line up with TRBD1. CDR1 and CDR2 (germline): SGDLS, YYNGEE. The length of the CDR3 is 13 residues. V dropped 4 bases and J dropped 8; count of bases not matched to a gene: 8.

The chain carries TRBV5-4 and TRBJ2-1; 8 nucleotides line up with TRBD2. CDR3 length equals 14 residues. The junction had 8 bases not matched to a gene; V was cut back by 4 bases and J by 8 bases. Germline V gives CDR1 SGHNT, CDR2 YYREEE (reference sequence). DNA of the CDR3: TGTGCCAGCAGCCTTGGACTAGCTTCGGATGAGCAGTTCTTC. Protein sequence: CASSLGLASDEQFF.